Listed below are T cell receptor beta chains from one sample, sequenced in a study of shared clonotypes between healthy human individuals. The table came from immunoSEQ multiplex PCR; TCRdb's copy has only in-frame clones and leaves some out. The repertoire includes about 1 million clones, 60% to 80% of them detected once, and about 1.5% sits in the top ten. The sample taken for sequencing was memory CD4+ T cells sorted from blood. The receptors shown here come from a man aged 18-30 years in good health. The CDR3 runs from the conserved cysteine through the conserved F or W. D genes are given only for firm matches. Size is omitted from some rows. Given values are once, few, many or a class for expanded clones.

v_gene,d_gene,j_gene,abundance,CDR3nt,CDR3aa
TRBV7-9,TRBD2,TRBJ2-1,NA,TGTGCCAGCAGCTTCGATGGCGGGGGGTACAATGAGCAGTTCTTC,CASSFDGGGYNEQFF
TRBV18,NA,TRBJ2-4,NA,TGTGCCAGCTCACCACCGGTACAAGCCAAAAACATTCAGTACTTC,CASSPPVQAKNIQYF
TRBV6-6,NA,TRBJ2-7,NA,TGTGCCAGCGGCCACTCCTACGAGCAGTACTTC,CASGHSYEQYF
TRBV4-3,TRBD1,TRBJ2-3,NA,TGCGCCAGCAGCCAAGAAGGGACAGGGGGCAGAGATACGCAGTATTTT,CASSQEGTGGRDTQYF
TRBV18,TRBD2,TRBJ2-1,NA,TGTGCCAGCTCACAGCGGGAGAGTATTGAGCAGTTCTTC,CASSQRESIEQFF
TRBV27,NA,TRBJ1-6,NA,TGTGCCAGCAGTTTAAGTCACGCTTCACCCCTCCACTTT,CASSLSHASPLHF
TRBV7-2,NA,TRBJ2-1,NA,TGTGCCAGCAGCTTAGTTAGTCGCTCTTACAATGAGCAGTTCTTC,CASSLVSRSYNEQFF
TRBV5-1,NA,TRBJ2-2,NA,TGCGCCAGCAGCTTCAGCCAGGGGCTCAACGGGGAGCTGTTTTTT,CASSFSQGLNGELFF
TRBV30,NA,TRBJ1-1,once,TGTGCCTGGAGTGTGGGGTCACGAGCTTTCTTT,CAWSVGSRAFF
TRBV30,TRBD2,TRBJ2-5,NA,TGTGCCTGGAGTCGGGGGGTCCAAGAGACCCAGTACTTC,CAWSRGVQETQYF
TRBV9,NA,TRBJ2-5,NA,TGTGCCAGCAGCGTCCGAGTGAGCCAAGAGACCCAGTACTTC,CASSVRVSQETQYF
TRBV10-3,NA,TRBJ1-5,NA,TGTGCCACGGGCAGGGTTAGCAATCAGCCCCAGCATTTT,CATGRVSNQPQHF
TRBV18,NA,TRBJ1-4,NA,TGTGCCAGCTCACCCCGGGAGTTCAGGGAGAATGAAAAACTGTTTTTT,CASSPREFRENEKLFF
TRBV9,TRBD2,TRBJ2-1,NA,TGTGCCAGCAGCCCGGGGGGAGGGAGCGGGAGCTCCTACAATGAGCAGTTCTTC,CASSPGGGSGSSYNEQFF
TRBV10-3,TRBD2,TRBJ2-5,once,TGTGCCATCAGTGACCGAGGACTAGCGGTCCGGGGGAGCCAGTACTTC,CAISDRGLAVRGSQYF
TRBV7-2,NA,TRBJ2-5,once,TGTGCCAGCAGCCCCAGAGGTGGGGACGGTCAAGAGACCCAGTACTTC,CASSPRGGDGQETQYF
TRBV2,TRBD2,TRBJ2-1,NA,TGTGCCAGCAGGCCGGGGGGGCCTTATTCCTACAATGAGCAGTTCTTC,CASRPGGPYSYNEQFF
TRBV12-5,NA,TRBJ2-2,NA,TGTGCTAGTGGGGACCCCGCCGGGGAGCTGTTTTTT,CASGDPAGELFF
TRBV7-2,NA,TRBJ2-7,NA,TGTGCCAGCAGCCAACCCCCCTCGGACGAGCAGTACTTC,CASSQPPSDEQYF
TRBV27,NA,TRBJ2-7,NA,TGTGCCAGCAGTTTAAAAAGGGGGGGTATAAACTCCTACGAGCAGTACTTC,CASSLKRGGINSYEQYF
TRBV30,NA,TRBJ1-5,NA,TGTGCCTGGAACAGGGATAGCAATCAGCCCCAGCATTTT,CAWNRDSNQPQHF
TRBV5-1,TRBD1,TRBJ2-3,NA,TGCGCCAGCAGCACGGGACAGGTTGGTGGCACAGATACGCAGTATTTT,CASSTGQVGGTDTQYF
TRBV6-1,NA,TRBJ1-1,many,TGTGCCAGCAGTATAGATGAGGGCACTGAAGCTTTCTTT,CASSIDEGTEAFF
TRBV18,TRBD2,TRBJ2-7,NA,TGTGCCAGCTCACCCGGCGGGACCGGGACTAGCGGTGGCTACGAGCAGTACTTC,CASSPGGTGTSGGYEQYF
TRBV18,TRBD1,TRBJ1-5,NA,TGTGCCAGCTCTCCATTTCAGGGGGATACCTATAGCAATCAGCCCCAGCATTTT,CASSPFQGDTYSNQPQHF
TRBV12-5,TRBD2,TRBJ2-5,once,TGTGCTGGAAATGGGGCGGGGGGATTCCAAGAGACCCAGTACTTC,CAGNGAGGFQETQYF
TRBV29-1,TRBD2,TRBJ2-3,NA,TGCAGCGTTTCGGCGGGGGGCTCCACAGATACGCAGTATTTT,CSVSAGGSTDTQYF